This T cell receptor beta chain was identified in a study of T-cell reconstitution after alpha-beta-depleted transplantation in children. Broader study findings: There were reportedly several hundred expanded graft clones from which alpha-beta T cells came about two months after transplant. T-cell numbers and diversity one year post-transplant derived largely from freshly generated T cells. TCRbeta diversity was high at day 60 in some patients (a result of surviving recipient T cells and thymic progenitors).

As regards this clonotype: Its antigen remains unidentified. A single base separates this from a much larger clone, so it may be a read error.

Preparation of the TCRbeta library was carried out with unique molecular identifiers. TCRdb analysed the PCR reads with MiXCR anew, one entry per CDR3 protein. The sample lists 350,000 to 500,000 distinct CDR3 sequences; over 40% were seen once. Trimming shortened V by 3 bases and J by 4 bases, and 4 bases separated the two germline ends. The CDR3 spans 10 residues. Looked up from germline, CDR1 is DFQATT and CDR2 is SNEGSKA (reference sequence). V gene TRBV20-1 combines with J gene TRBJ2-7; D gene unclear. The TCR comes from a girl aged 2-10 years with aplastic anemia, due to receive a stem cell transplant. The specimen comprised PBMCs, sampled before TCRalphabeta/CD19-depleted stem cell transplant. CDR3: CSARQYEQYF. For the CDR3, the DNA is TGCAGTGCTAGGCAGTACGAGCAGTACTTC.